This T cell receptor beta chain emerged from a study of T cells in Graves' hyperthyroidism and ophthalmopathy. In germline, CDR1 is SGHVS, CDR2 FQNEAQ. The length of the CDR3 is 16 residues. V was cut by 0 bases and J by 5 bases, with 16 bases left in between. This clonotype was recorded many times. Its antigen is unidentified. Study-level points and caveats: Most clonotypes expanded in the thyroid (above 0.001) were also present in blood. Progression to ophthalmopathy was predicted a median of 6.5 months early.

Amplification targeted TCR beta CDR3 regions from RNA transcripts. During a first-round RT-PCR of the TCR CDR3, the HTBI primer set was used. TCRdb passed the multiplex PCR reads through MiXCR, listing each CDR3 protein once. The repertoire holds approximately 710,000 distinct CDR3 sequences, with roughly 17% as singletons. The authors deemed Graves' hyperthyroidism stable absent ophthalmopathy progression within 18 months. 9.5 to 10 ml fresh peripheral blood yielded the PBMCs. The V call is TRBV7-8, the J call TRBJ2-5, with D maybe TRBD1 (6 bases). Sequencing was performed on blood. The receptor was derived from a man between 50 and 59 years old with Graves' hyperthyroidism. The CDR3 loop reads CASSLAPMGAVETQYF. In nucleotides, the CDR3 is TGTGCCAGCAGCTTAGCCCCTATGGGGGCCGTGGAGACCCAGTACTTC.